This passage covers 2 T cell receptor beta chains from one sample sequenced in a study of shared clonotypes between healthy human individuals. Repertoires were generated with immunoSEQ multiplex PCR, while TCRdb's copy carries only in-frame clones and drops some. The sample has around 2.1 million clones, approximately 95% seen once. The sequenced material came from naive CD4+ T cells sorted from blood. As to subset: CD45RA+ positively selected. The receptors were gathered from a young man in good health.

The gene calls are TRBV9 and TRBJ2-2; D ambiguous. Between the trimmed V and J ends, which lost 0 bases and 11 bases, there was a span of 11 bases. Germline CDR1 SGDLS, CDR2 YYNGEE. The CDR3 has 13 residues. The CDR3 DNA reads TGTGCCAGCAGCGTAGGCCCCAACGGTGAGCTGTTTTTT. It encodes CASSVGPNGELFF.

This chain connects TRBV18 to TRBJ1-3; D is uncertain. V was trimmed by 4 bases and J by 1 base, leaving 8 bases between them. There are 14 residues in the CDR3. CDR1 and CDR2 from the germline V gene are KGHSH and LQKENI. The CDR3 nucleotides are TGTGCCAGCTCACGAACGGAATCTGGAAACACCATATATTTT. It specifies CASSRTESGNTIYF.